A single sample gave rise to the 12 T cell receptor beta chains below, sequenced in a study of T cells in Graves' hyperthyroidism and ophthalmopathy. Template material for amplifying TCR beta CDR3 regions consisted of RNA transcripts. An initial round of RT-PCR targeting the TCR CDR3 relied on the HTBI primer set. MiXCR was run by TCRdb on the multiplex PCR reads, yielding one entry per CDR3 protein. The sample lists about 200,000 distinct CDR3 sequences; 15% to 20% were seen once. The sequenced sample was blood. The receptors derive from a man aged 40-49 years with Graves' hyperthyroidism.

The V gene is TRBV5-6, the J gene TRBJ2-6; D may be TRBD1 or TRBD2 (5 bases each). V was shortened by 0 bases and J by 2 bases, with 18 bases between the two germline ends. Per the germline V gene, CDR1 is SGHDT and CDR2 is YYEEEE. The CDR3 runs to 19 residues. The CDR3 loop is CASSLGFWDELTGANVLTF. The CDR3 DNA reads TGTGCCAGCAGCTTGGGATTTTGGGACGAACTTACTGGGGCCAACGTCCTGACTTTC. Full variable domain (rest looked up from reference TRBV5-6 and TRBJ2-6): DAGVTQSPTHLIKTRGQQVTLRCSPKSGHDTVSWYQQALGQGPQFIFQYYEEEERQRGNFPDRFSGHQFPNYSSELNVNALLLGDSALYLCASSLGFWDELTGANVLTFGAGSRLTVL.

This clonotype came up many times. The rearrangement uses TRBV20-1 and TRBJ1-1; 7 bases align to TRBD1. CDR3 length: 12 residues. V dropped 3 bases and J dropped 5; count of bases not matched to a gene: 3. Germline V gene lookup returns CDR1 DFQATT and CDR2 SNEGSKA (reference sequence). CDR3 sequence reads: CSARSRGTEAFF. The CDR3, as DNA: TGCAGTGCTAGGTCCAGGGGGACTGAAGCTTTCTTT.

The chain employs TRBV28 and TRBJ2-7; either TRBD1 or TRBD2 may fit D (5 bases each). The V end was cut by 5 bases, the J end by 3 bases, with 14 bases between. The CDR3 is 14 residues long. Germline CDR1 is MDHEN and CDR2 is SYDVKM. CDR3 residues: CASSRRDQSYEQYF. The CDR3 nucleotides read TGTGCCAGCAGTCGCCGGGACCAAAGCTACGAGCAGTACTTC.

This clonotype has at least ten counts. This rearrangement joins TRBV5-1 to TRBJ1-1; D is unclear. V lost 0 bases and J 5 bases, leaving 5 bases between the germline ends. The CDR3 has 12 residues. Germline V gives CDR1 SGHRS, CDR2 YFSETQ. The CDR3 loop reads CASSLDGTEAFF. In DNA form, the CDR3 reads TGCGCCAGCAGCTTGGATGGGACTGAAGCTTTCTTT.

This clonotype has ten or more counts. This chain links TRBV7-2 with TRBJ1-6; D perhaps matches TRBD1 (6 bases). Per the germline V gene, CDR1 is SGHTA and CDR2 is FQGNSA. There are 15 residues in the CDR3. The germline V and J ends were trimmed by 2 bases and 9 bases, with 14 bases remaining between them. CDR3 residues: CASSLTGFESSPLHF. The CDR3, as DNA: TGTGCCAGCAGCTTAACAGGGTTTGAAAGTTCACCCCTCCACTTT.

To note about this clonotype: It may be a read error: a sequence one base away is much more abundant. V is TRBV7-9 and J is TRBJ2-7; 7 bases map to TRBD1. CDR3 length: 14 residues. Trimming took 5 bases from V and 5 from J; bases not matched to a gene: 9. Germline loops: CDR1 SEHNR, CDR2 FQNEAQ (reference sequence). CDR3 in amino acids: CASSQAGGIHEQYF. The CDR3 DNA sequence: TGTGCCAGCAGCCAGGCAGGGGGAATCCACGAGCAGTACTTC.

This clonotype was observed many times. The chain joins TRBV7-9 to TRBJ2-7; no reliable D call. V lost 1 base to trimming and J lost 2 bases, with 6 bases between them. The CDR3 extends over 13 amino acids. Germline-derived CDR1 and CDR2 are SEHNR and FQNEAQ (reference sequence). The CDR3 bases are TGTGCCAGCAGCTTAGACGGACCCTACGAGCAGTACTTC. Amino acids: CASSLDGPYEQYF.

Many counts were recorded for this clonotype. The chain links TRBV5-1 to TRBJ2-7, with TRBD1 identical over 8 bases. V lost 2 bases, J lost 4 bases, and 5 bases stayed unmatched. The germline gives CDR1 SGHRS, CDR2 YFSETQ. The CDR3 has 14 amino acids. The CDR3 here is CASSFQDRAYEQYF. Written as DNA, the CDR3 is TGCGCCAGCAGCTTCCAGGACAGGGCGTACGAGCAGTACTTC.

This clonotype has more than one count but fewer than ten. The V and J genes are TRBV27 and TRBJ1-4, with D unresolved. Per germline, CDR1 MNHEY and CDR2 SMNVEV (reference sequence). This CDR3 contains 14 residues. The V end was cut by 3 bases, the J end by 8 bases, with 13 bases between. This CDR3 is CASSFVGLGEKLFF. The CDR3 DNA reads as TGTGCCAGCAGTTTCGTCGGATTGGGGGAAAAACTGTTTTTT.

The chain employs TRBV20-1 and TRBJ2-3; D perhaps matches TRBD1 (6 bases). Germline V gene data show CDR1 as DFQATT and CDR2 as SNEGSKA (reference sequence). Trimming took off 3 bases at V and 2 bases at J, with 12 bases between the two ends. This CDR3 is built from 14 residues. The CDR3 nucleotides read TGCAGTGCTAGGTCCGGACAGCCCACAGATACGCAGTATTTT. Translated, it gives CSARSGQPTDTQYF.

Comment on this clonotype: A read error is possible here, since a much larger clone lies one base away. The CDR3 loop reads CASSAEPGDNIQYF. The CDR3 DNA reads TGTGCCAGCAGCGCGGAACCGGGGGATAACATTCAGTACTTC. The chain joins TRBV6-2 or TRBV6-3 to TRBJ2-4; weak D call: TRBD2 (6 bases). Per the germline V gene, CDR1 is MNHEY and CDR2 is SVGEGT. Trimming cost V 6 bases and J 7 bases, with 16 bases left between them. The CDR3 has 14 residues.

This clonotype was seen a handful of times. The chain recombines TRBV30 with TRBJ1-1, with D possibly TRBD1 on 6 matching bases. The germline V gene encodes CDR1 GTSNPN and CDR2 SVGIG (reference sequence). Trimming shortened V by 4 bases and J by 5 bases, and 20 bases separated the two germline ends. The CDR3 is made up of 15 amino acids. The CDR3 region has the DNA TGTGCCTGGATCCCCCAGGGGCGGGGGCGGACTGAAGCTTTCTTT. It is translated as CAWIPQGRGRTEAFF.